The 31 T cell receptor beta chains below come from one sample, sequenced in a study of PD-1 blockade in classical Hodgkin lymphoma. Assay: immunoSEQ multiplex PCR; the TCRdb copy retains only in-frame clones and omits some. The data hold about 58,000 clones, with 85% to 95% observed a single time. All the patients suffered relapse after autologous stem cell transplantation, and brentuximab vedotin exposure differed. The material was peripheral blood mononuclear cells (PBMCs), obtained before the second cycle of nivolumab. These receptors all come from a human donor with classical Hodgkin lymphoma.

This chain connects TRBV30 to TRBJ1-6; D is perhaps TRBD1 (5 bases). CDR3 length: 15 residues. Trimming cost V 4 bases and J 2 bases, with 12 bases left between them. In germline, CDR1 is GTSNPN, CDR2 SVGIG (reference sequence). The CDR3 is CAWIPDSAYNSPLHF. The CDR3 DNA reads as TGTGCCTGGATTCCCGACAGTGCCTATAATTCACCCCTCCACTTT. Using reference TRBV30 and TRBJ1-6 for the parts outside the CDR3, the full variable domain is SQTIHQWPATLVQPVGSPLSLECTVEGTSNPNLYWYRQAAGRGLQLLFYSVGIGQISSEVPQNLSASRPQDRQFILSSKKLLLSDSGFYLCAWIPDSAYNSPLHFGNGTRLTVT.

The V gene is TRBV4-3, the J gene TRBJ2-1; tentative D call: TRBD2 (6 bases). Per the germline V gene, CDR1 is LGHNA and CDR2 is YSLEER. The CDR3 has 13 residues. V lost 1 base and J lost 9, with 10 bases in between. The CDR3 sequence is CASSQAPGGEQFF. The CDR3 DNA reads TGCGCCAGCAGCCAAGCTCCCGGGGGTGAGCAGTTCTTC.

This chain connects TRBV27 to TRBJ2-1, with 7 bases identical to TRBD1. V gave up 3 bases and J gave up 6 bases; unmatched junction bases: 5. This CDR3 comprises 14 residues. Germline CDR1 MNHEY, CDR2 SMNVEV (reference sequence). The CDR3 DNA follows: TGTGCCAGCAGTTTTAGGGGGCCGGGCAATGAGCAGTTCTTC. Encoded protein: CASSFRGPGNEQFF.

The chain couples TRBV5-4 to TRBJ1-1; a weak D match, TRBD1 (5 bases). In germline, CDR1 is SGHNT, CDR2 YYREEE (reference sequence). The CDR3 runs 15 residues. The germline V and J ends were trimmed by 0 bases and 1 base, with 10 bases remaining between them. The CDR3 DNA reads as TGTGCCAGCAGCTTGGGGGGCGTACAGAACACTGAAGCTTTCTTT. It encodes CASSLGGVQNTEAFF.

This clone was detected only a few times. The chain recombines TRBV5-1 with TRBJ2-7, with a tentative D call TRBD2 (6 bases). With 7 bases removed from V and 6 bases from J, the gap between germline ends came to 20 bases. Germline CDR1 SGHRS, CDR2 YFSETQ. The CDR3 extends over 14 amino acids. The CDR3 DNA reads TGCGCCAGCGGAGACGGGAGTAACATCGTCGAGCAGTACTTC. Protein sequence: CASGDGSNIVEQYF. Filled out from reference TRBV5-1 and TRBJ2-7, the complete variable domain reads KAGVTQTPRYLIKTRGQQVTLSCSPISGHRSVSWYQQTPGQGLQFLFEYFSETQRNKGNFPGRFSGRQFSNSRSEMNVSTLELGDSALYLCASGDGSNIVEQYFGPGTRLTVT.

The genes are TRBV27 and TRBJ2-2; D could derive from TRBD1 or TRBD2 (6 bases each). The CDR3 has 15 residues. V dropped 2 bases and J dropped 3 bases, with 10 bases sitting between them. CDR1 and CDR2 from the germline V gene are MNHEY and SMNVEV (reference sequence). CDR3 sequence reads: CASSLRGQDTGELFF. CDR3 DNA sequence: TGTGCCAGCAGTTTACGGGGGCAGGACACCGGGGAGCTGTTTTTT.

In DNA form, the CDR3 reads TGTGCCATCAGGGGGCAGGAGACCCAGTACTTC. Its protein is CAIRGQETQYF. This chain joins TRBV10-3 and TRBJ2-5; perhaps TRBD1 as D (5 bases). Trimming cost V 6 bases and J 5 bases, with 7 bases left between them. CDR3 length: 11 amino acids. Germline V gives CDR1 ENHRY, CDR2 SYGVKD.

This clone was seen just once. V is TRBV13 and J is TRBJ2-1; 9 nucleotides agree with TRBD2. CDR3 length equals 14 residues. CDR1 and CDR2 from the germline V gene are PRHDT and FYEKMQ (reference sequence). The trim removed 5 bases at V and 9 bases at J, leaving 8 bases unmatched. CDR3 loop: CASSLRGGQGEQFF. In nucleotides, the CDR3 is TGTGCCAGCAGCCTGCGGGGGGGCCAGGGTGAGCAGTTCTTC.

The V call is TRBV19, the J call TRBJ2-7; 9 positions agree with TRBD1. The length of the CDR3 is 14 residues. Per germline, CDR1 LNHDA and CDR2 SQIVND (reference sequence). V lost 4 bases, J lost 2 bases, and 3 bases stayed unmatched. This CDR3 reads CASSRGQGPYEQYF. The CDR3 DNA is TGTGCCAGTAGTAGGGGACAGGGTCCCTACGAGCAGTACTTC.

V is TRBV5-1 and J is TRBJ1-5; 9 bases are shared with TRBD1. CDR1 and CDR2 from the germline V gene are SGHRS and YFSETQ. The CDR3 loop spans 15 amino acids. Unmatched junction bases numbered 3, after V lost 4 bases and J lost 1 base. This CDR3 reads CASSPGQGSNQPQHF. In nucleotides, the CDR3 is TGCGCCAGCAGCCCGGGACAGGGAAGCAATCAGCCCCAGCATTTT. The complete variable domain, with remaining parts taken from reference TRBV5-1 and TRBJ1-5, reads KAGVTQTPRYLIKTRGQQVTLSCSPISGHRSVSWYQQTPGQGLQFLFEYFSETQRNKGNFPGRFSGRQFSNSRSEMNVSTLELGDSALYLCASSPGQGSNQPQHFGDGTRLSIL.

The chain combines TRBV25-1 with TRBJ1-1; D gene uncertain. The CDR3 has 15 amino acids. V was clipped by 2 bases and J by 2 bases, with 12 bases between them. CDR1 is MGHDK, CDR2 SYGVNS, per germline. CDR3: CASSEGLAVNTEAFF. CDR3 nucleotides: TGTGCCAGCAGTGAAGGTTTGGCGGTAAACACTGAAGCTTTCTTT. Full variable domain (missing parts from reference TRBV25-1 and TRBJ1-1): EADIYQTPRYLVIGTGKKITLECSQTMGHDKMYWYQQDPGMELHLIHYSYGVNSTEKGDLSSESTVSRIRTEHFPLTLESARPSHTSQYLCASSEGLAVNTEAFFGQGTRLTVV.

In its sample, this clone was seen once. The V gene is TRBV28, the J gene TRBJ2-3; 9 bases align to TRBD2. This CDR3 is 14 amino acids long. V lost 10 bases and J lost 1; bases outside the gene matches: 6. Germline CDR1 reads MDHEN; CDR2 reads SYDVKM. The CDR3 is CAIAGGMGTDTQYF. The CDR3 DNA sequence: TGTGCCATCGCGGGGGGGATGGGCACAGATACGCAGTATTTT. The full variable domain, with the rest looked up from reference TRBV28 and TRBJ2-3, is DVKVTQSSRYLVKRTGEKVFLECVQDMDHENMFWYRQDPGLGLRLIYFSYDVKMKEKGDIPEGYSVSREKKERFSLILESASTNQTSMYLCAIAGGMGTDTQYFGPGTRLTVL.

This sequence joins TRBV2 and TRBJ1-6; no definite D call. CDR1 is SNHLY, CDR2 FYNNEI, per germline. The V gene lost 1 base and the J gene lost 18 bases, with 10 bases spanning the gap. The CDR3 length is 11 residues. CDR3 in amino acids: CASSEVWETHF. The CDR3 DNA sequence: TGTGCCAGCAGTGAAGTTTGGGAAACCCACTTT.

The chain employs TRBV11-2 and TRBJ1-4, with D possibly TRBD1 on 6 matching bases. CDR1 is SGHAT and CDR2 is FQNNGV in the germline V gene. Trimming shortened V by 5 bases and J by 8 bases, and 15 bases separated the two germline ends. The CDR3 is made up of 14 amino acids. In DNA form, the CDR3 reads TGTGCCAGCAGCCCCGTATGGGGGGCGGAAAAACTGTTTTTT. Translated, it gives CASSPVWGAEKLFF.

Only one count was recorded for this clone. The genes are TRBV7-3 and TRBJ2-5, with TRBD2 identical over 8 bases. The junction had 10 bases not matched to a gene; V was cut back by 3 bases and J by 4 bases. Germline values: CDR1 SGHTA, CDR2 FQGTGA. This CDR3 is built from 16 residues. Here the CDR3 DNA reads TGTGCCAGCAGCTTGAAAGGTTCGGGACTAGGAGAGACCCAGTACTTC. Translated, it gives CASSLKGSGLGETQYF.

The rearrangement uses TRBV4-1 and TRBJ2-1, with 8 nucleotides matching TRBD2. The germline CDR1 and CDR2 sequences are MGHRA and YSYEKL. This CDR3 region has 13 residues. Trimming cost V 4 bases and J 7 bases; bases outside gene matches: 3. For the CDR3, the DNA is TGCGCCAGCAGCCTCGGCGGGGGGAATGAGCAGTTCTTC. It codes for CASSLGGGNEQFF.

This chain uses TRBV7-6 with TRBJ1-1; D might be TRBD1 (6 bases). The germline V gene has CDR1 SGHVS and CDR2 FNYEAQ. The CDR3 has 14 amino acids. V was shortened by 5 bases and J by 6 bases, with 16 bases between the two germline ends. CDR3 region: CASSIIQGTAEAFF. For the CDR3, the DNA is TGTGCCAGCAGCATCATACAGGGTACGGCTGAAGCTTTCTTT.

The chain is built from TRBV7-2 and TRBJ2-3; D is ambiguous. The CDR3 consists of 12 residues. V was shortened by 5 bases and J by 6 bases, with 9 bases between the two germline ends. The germline CDR1 and CDR2 sequences are SGHTA and FQGNSA. CDR3 in amino acids: CASSQQADTQYF. In DNA form, the CDR3 reads TGTGCCAGCAGCCAACAAGCGGATACGCAGTATTTT.

This clone occurred once. The chain couples TRBV5-1 to TRBJ2-7, with a weak D call TRBD2 (6 bases). Trimming stripped 6 bases from V and 4 bases from J, with 23 bases between. The germline gives CDR1 SGHRS, CDR2 YFSETQ. There are 16 residues in the CDR3. The CDR3 is CASIDSEGSDWYEQYF. The DNA of the CDR3 is TGCGCCAGCATAGATTCGGAGGGGTCTGATTGGTACGAGCAGTACTTC.

The rearrangement joins TRBV7-9 to TRBJ2-5, with a possible D match to TRBD1 (5 bases). This CDR3 contains 11 residues. The germline gives CDR1 SEHNR, CDR2 FQNEAQ (reference sequence). The V end lost 2 bases, the J end lost 7 bases, and 5 bases lay between the germline ends. The CDR3 DNA reads TGTGCCAGCAGCTTACAGGGGACCCAGTACTTC. Encoded protein: CASSLQGTQYF.

The V and J genes are TRBV9 and TRBJ1-1; no clear D. CDR3 size: 14 residues. Trimming removed 0 bases at V and 1 base at J, with 7 bases between. Germline CDR1 and CDR2: SGDLS and YYNGEE. CDR3: CASSVVVKNTEAFF. CDR3 sequence (DNA): TGTGCCAGCAGCGTAGTGGTTAAGAACACTGAAGCTTTCTTT.

V gene TRBV27 combines with J gene TRBJ2-7; the D gene is possibly TRBD1 (6 bases). This CDR3 is built from 15 residues. Trimming removed 4 bases at V and 3 bases at J, with 16 bases between. Germline CDR1 and CDR2: MNHEY and SMNVEV (reference sequence). The CDR3 nucleotides read TGTGCCAGCAGTTCCCAGGGGACACATCTCTACGAGCAGTACTTC. This translates into CASSSQGTHLYEQYF.

Concerning this clone: Distinct nucleotide sequences in the sample also encode this CDR3. The V call is TRBV12-5, the J call TRBJ1-5; D gene ambiguous. The CDR3 is made up of 13 amino acids. Trimming removed 1 base from V and 4 bases from J, with 5 bases in between. Per germline, CDR1 LGHNT and CDR2 FRNRAP. The CDR3 region has the DNA TGTGCTAGTGGTTTGGGGGTAAATCAGCCCCAGCATTTT. Residues: CASGLGVNQPQHF. Drawing the rest from reference TRBV12-5 and TRBJ1-5, the complete variable domain is DARVTQTPRHKVTEMGQEVTMRCQPILGHNTVFWYRQTMMQGLELLAYFRNRAPLDDSGMPKDRFSAEMPDATLATLKIQPSEPRDSAVYFCASGLGVNQPQHFGDGTRLSIL.

This clone was counted a single time. The chain uses TRBV29-1 and TRBJ2-3, with 8 bases identical to TRBD2. V shed 5 bases and J 4 bases; nucleotides not matched to a gene: 8. The germline gives CDR1 SQVTM, CDR2 ANQGSEA. The CDR3 runs to 14 residues. The CDR3 DNA is TGCAGCGTTCTTGGGGGACTAGAACCAGATACGCAGTATTTT. Its protein product is CSVLGGLEPDTQYF.

CDR3 region: CASGLTQPQHF. CDR3 nucleotides: TGTGCTAGTGGTTTGACTCAGCCCCAGCATTTT. The chain has TRBV12-5 and TRBJ1-5; D remains ambiguous. The CDR3 totals 11 residues. The germline V and J ends were trimmed by 2 bases and 6 bases, with 2 bases remaining between them. CDR1 is LGHNT, CDR2 FRNRAP, per germline.

The chain is built from TRBV5-1 and TRBJ2-2, with D possibly matching TRBD2 (5 bases). CDR1 and CDR2 (germline): SGHRS, YFSETQ. The CDR3 contains 15 residues. Trimming cost V 2 bases and J 5 bases, with 13 bases left between them. The CDR3 DNA is TGCGCCAGCAGCTTCGGTCGGGGAAGTACCGGGGAGCTGTTTTTT. It is translated as CASSFGRGSTGELFF.

The chain recombines TRBV19 with TRBJ1-6; 7 bases fit TRBD1. V shed 6 bases, J shed 4 bases, and the junction held 12 bases outside the gene matches. The CDR3 loop spans 17 amino acids. Germline V gives CDR1 LNHDA, CDR2 SQIVND (reference sequence). This chain's CDR3 is CASRGGWDSHYNSPLHF. The DNA of the CDR3 is TGTGCCAGTAGAGGGGGCTGGGACAGCCATTATAATTCACCCCTCCACTTT.

The chain joins TRBV10-3 to TRBJ1-5; 8 bases match TRBD1. The trim removed 6 bases at V and 4 bases at J, leaving 17 bases unmatched. The CDR3 contains 18 residues. Germline loops: CDR1 ENHRY, CDR2 SYGVKD. The CDR3 loop reads CAISSKEDRDRTNQPQHF. CDR3 bases: TGTGCCATCAGCTCCAAAGAGGACCGGGACAGGACTAATCAGCCCCAGCATTTT.

The chain carries TRBV27 and TRBJ2-7; 7 bases map to TRBD1. Germline V gene data show CDR1 as MNHEY and CDR2 as SMNVEV (reference sequence). This CDR3 has 16 amino acids. Unmatched junction bases numbered 12, after V lost 3 bases and J lost 4 bases. The CDR3 DNA is TGTGCCAGCAGTTTTCAGGCCGGCACAGGGGTGTACGAGCAGTACTTC. Translated: CASSFQAGTGVYEQYF.

CDR3 bases: TGTGCCACATACGCGGGGGACAGGGCTTCTACCCGACTCAACCAACCCCGCAAGCAGTACTTC. Translated, it gives CATYAGDRASTRLNQPRKQYF. The chain joins TRBV15 to TRBJ2-7; 9 nucleotides agree with TRBD1. CDR3 length: 21 residues. Unmatched junction bases numbered 35, after V lost 9 bases and J lost 8 bases. Germline CDR1 reads LNHNV; CDR2 reads YYDKDF (reference sequence).

The rearrangement uses TRBV12-5 and TRBJ2-7; D is possibly TRBD2 (6 bases). Germline V CDR1 and CDR2: LGHNT, FRNRAP. The CDR3 length is 12 residues. The V gene lost 6 bases and the J gene lost 5 bases, with 11 bases spanning the gap. CDR3 DNA: TGTGCTAGTGGCCCTAGCGTCAACGAGCAGTACTTC. Translated: CASGPSVNEQYF.